The text below deals with one TCR beta chain. No antigen is known for it. This record belongs to a study of T cell repertoires in cytomegalovirus infection. Study summary: Matching HLA type, along with CMV infection, was indicated by public TCR beta signatures. Study findings and constraints: Cumulative frequency (of public TCR beta family members) identified carriers of CMV plus the relevant HLA.

Germline CDR1 and CDR2: SGHVT and SQSDAQ. V gave up 5 bases and J gave up 2 bases, with 22 bases separating them. This CDR3 spans 17 amino acids. TCRdb reprocessed the reads with MiXCR, giving one entry per CDR3 protein. The profile shows hundreds of thousands of distinct CDR3 sequences, about 33% of them singletons. The sequenced sample was cultured PBMCs, obtained from culture after CMV antigen stimulation. The receptor's source is a human donor in good health (CMV status not recorded). Some clones in this sample may be carry-over from other donors' samples. The chain carries TRBV7-4 and TRBJ2-7; D may correspond to TRBD1 or TRBD2 (5 bases each). The CDR3 DNA reads as TGTGCCAGCAGCGGCTACCACCCGGGACGCGATACCTACGAGCAGTACTTC. Encoded protein: CASSGYHPGRDTYEQYF.